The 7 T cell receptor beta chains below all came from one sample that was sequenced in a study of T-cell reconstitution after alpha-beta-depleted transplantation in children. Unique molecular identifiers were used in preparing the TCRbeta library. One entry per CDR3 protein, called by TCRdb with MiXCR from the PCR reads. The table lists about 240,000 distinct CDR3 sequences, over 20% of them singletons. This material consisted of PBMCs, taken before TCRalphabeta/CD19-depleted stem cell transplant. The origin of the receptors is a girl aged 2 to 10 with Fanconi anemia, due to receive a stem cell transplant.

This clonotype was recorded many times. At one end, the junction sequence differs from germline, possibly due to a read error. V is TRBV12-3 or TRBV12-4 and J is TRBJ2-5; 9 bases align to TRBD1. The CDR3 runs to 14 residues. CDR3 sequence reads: CASSLSRDRETSRF. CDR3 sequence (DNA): TGTGCCAGCAGCCTGTCCCGGGACAGGGAAACATCTCGCTTC.

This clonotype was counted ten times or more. The CDR3 sequence is CASSQVGSGSSRNIQYF. CDR3 nucleotides: TGTGCCAGCAGCCAAGTCGGGAGTGGTTCGAGCCGGAACATTCAGTACTTC. The genes are TRBV4-2 and TRBJ2-4, with D perhaps TRBD2 (6 bases). The length of the CDR3 is 17 residues. V lost 1 base, J lost 7 bases, and 20 bases lay in between. CDR1 is LGHNA and CDR2 is YNFKEQ in the germline V gene.

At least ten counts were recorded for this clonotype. The CDR3 DNA is TGTGCCAGCAGTTACCGGGACAGGGGGCTTGGCGAGCAGTACTTC. It is translated as CASSYRDRGLGEQYF. The chain links TRBV6-5 to TRBJ2-7, with 12 bases matching TRBD1. CDR3 length: 15 amino acids. V was pared by 2 bases and J by 6 bases, with 5 bases of the junction left unmatched. CDR1 and CDR2 (germline): MNHEY, SVGAGI.

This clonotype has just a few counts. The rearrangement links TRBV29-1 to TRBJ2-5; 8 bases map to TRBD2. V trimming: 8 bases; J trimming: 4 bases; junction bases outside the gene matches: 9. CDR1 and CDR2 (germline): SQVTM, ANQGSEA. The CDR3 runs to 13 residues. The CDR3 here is CSTVRGGPETQYF. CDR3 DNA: TGCAGCACGGTACGGGGGGGCCCAGAGACCCAGTACTTC.

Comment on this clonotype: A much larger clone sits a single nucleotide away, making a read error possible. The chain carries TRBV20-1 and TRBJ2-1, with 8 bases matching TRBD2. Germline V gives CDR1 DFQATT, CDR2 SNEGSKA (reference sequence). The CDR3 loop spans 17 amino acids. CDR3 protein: CCARSGSGDRNYNEQFF. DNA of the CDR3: TGCTGTGCTAGGTCGGGTAGCGGGGATCGTAACTACAATGAGCAGTTCTTC.

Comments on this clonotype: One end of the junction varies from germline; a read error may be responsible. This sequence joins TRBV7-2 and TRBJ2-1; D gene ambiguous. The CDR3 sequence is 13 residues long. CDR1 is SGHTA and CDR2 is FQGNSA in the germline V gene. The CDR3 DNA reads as TGTGCCAGCAGGTTAGTGGGTAGTTCGGAGCAGTTCTTC. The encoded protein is CASRLVGSSEQFF.

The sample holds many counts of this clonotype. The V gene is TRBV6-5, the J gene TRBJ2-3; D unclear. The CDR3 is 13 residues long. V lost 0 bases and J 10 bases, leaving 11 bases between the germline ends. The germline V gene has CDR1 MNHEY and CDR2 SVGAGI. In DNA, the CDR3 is TGTGCCAGCAGTTACTCGGGTCAAGTTGCGCAGTATTTT. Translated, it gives CASSYSGQVAQYF.